The clone carrying this TCR beta chain was detected many times. RNA served as the template for amplifying TCR beta CDR3 regions. A first-round RT-PCR used HTBI primers, followed by a second-round multiplex PCR. TCRdb passed the multiplex PCR reads through MiXCR, listing each CDR3 protein once. In the table there are a few hundred thousand distinct CDR3 sequences, 15% to 20% of which are singletons. This CDR3 is 14 amino acids long. V dropped 0 bases and J dropped 3 bases, with 9 bases sitting between them. Germline CDR1 is MNHEY and CDR2 is SVGAGI. This sample was taken from a study of Graves' ophthalmopathy and Graves' hyperthyroidism. Hyperthyroidism qualified as stable when ophthalmopathy did not develop within 18 months of follow-up.

The sequenced sample was peripheral blood. The TCR originated in an adult woman with stable Graves' hyperthyroidism. The chain uses TRBV6-5 and TRBJ2-7, with D uncertain. CDR3 residues: CASSYSLNIYEQYF. CDR3 bases: TGTGCCAGCAGTTACTCCTTGAACATCTACGAGCAGTACTTC.